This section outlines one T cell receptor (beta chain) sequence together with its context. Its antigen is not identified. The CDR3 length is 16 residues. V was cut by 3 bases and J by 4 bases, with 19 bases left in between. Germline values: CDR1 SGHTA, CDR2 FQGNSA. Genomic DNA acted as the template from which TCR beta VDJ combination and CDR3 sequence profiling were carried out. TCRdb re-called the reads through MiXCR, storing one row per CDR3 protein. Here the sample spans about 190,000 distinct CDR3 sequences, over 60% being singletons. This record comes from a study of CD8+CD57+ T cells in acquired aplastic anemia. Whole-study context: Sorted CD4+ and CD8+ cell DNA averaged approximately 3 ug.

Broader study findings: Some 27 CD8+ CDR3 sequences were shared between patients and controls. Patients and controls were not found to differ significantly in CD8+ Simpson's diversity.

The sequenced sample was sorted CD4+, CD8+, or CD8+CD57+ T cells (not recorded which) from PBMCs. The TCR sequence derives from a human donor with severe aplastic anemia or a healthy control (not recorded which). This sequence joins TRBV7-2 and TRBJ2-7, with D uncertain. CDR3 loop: CASSFPTSAHTYEQYF. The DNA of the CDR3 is TGTGCCAGCAGCTTTCCCACCAGTGCCCATACTTACGAGCAGTACTTC.